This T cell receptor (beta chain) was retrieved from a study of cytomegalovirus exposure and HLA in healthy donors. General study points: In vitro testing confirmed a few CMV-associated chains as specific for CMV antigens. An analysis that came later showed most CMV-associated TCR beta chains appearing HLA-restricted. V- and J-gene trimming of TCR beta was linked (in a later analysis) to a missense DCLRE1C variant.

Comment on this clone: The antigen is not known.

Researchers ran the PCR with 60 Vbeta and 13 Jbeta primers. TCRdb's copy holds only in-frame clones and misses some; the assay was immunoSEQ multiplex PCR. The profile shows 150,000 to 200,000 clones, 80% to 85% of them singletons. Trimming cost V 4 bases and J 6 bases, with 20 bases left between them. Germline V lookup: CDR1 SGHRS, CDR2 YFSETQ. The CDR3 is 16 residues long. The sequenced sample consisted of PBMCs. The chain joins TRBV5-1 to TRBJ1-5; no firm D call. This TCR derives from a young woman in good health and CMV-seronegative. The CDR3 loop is CASSVGEGSSAQPQHF. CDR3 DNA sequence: TGCGCCAGCAGCGTGGGAGAGGGTAGTTCAGCTCAGCCCCAGCATTTT.